This T cell receptor beta chain was recorded in a study of shared clonotypes between healthy human individuals (dated by TCRdb to 2018 to 2020). In the study overall: A few men and a couple of women, aged 18 to 49 years, made up the cohort. For each donor, CD4 naive and CD4 memory were each given three plates, CD8 naive was given two plates, and CD8 memory was given one plate. To estimate repertoire size and how much clonotype sharing occurs between individuals, the study deeply sequenced the blood TCR repertoires of a handful of healthy adults. To increase sequencing depth and limit assay-specific biases, different laboratories used diverse techniques to prepare libraries and sequence TCR repertoires. Between about 0.85 and 10 billion PBMCs per donor were obtained by leukapheresis.

Using the deep immunoSEQ assay, multiplex PCR amplified TCR CDR3 regions from genomic DNA. For each cell subset, the extracted genomic DNA was distributed evenly across all wells of several immunoSEQ 96-well plates, and each plate served as one replicate. For sorted subsets, each replicate PCR was loaded with 200 ng genomic DNA, equivalent to 30,000 or so T cell genomes. Purified libraries were measured with a Qubit 3.0 fluorometer, size-checked on a Bioanalyzer 2100, and measured again with the KAPA Library Quantification kit. Every immunoSEQ 96-well plate was sequenced on a dedicated single-read 150-cycle Illumina NextSeq 550 flow cell. In the source study's methods: The immunoSEQ output contained only junctional sequences without quality scores, so filtering could not match that applied to full-length reads. Sequences were annotated with PyIR, a Python wrapper for IgBLAST v1.9, using IMGT germline references to assign V/J genes and CDR3. Reads were removed for weak V/J assignments (E-value above 1e-6), missing CDR3, stop codons, out-of-frame junctions, or ambiguous translated residues. A V3J clonotype was defined by an identical inferred V gene, J gene, and CDR3 amino acid sequence. The percentage overlap between two repertoires was calculated by dividing the number of shared unique clonotypes by the size of the smaller repertoire. Richness of each repertoire was evaluated using RTK rarefaction, the Chao1 estimator, and Recon v2.1 estimates of unobserved clonotypes. Generation probabilities for all TCRbeta clonotypes obtained by the gDNA method from four donors were computed using OLGA. TCRdb took this table from immuneACCESS and kept in-frame rearrangements with V and J called. Such tables lack part of the clones; where checked against another copy, unresolved V genes explain under half of the gap, and the rest is unexplained. V, J and clone size are taken as reported in that table, and D and trimming were inferred from the DNA itself. The sample records under 1,900,000 clones, 97% to 99% of which are singletons. About 0.35% of the sample is held by the ten biggest clonotypes.

Donors were healthy HIV-negative adults with no recently reported acute infections or vaccinations. Only Caucasian adults living in Nashville, Tennessee, USA were represented among the donors. CD4+ T cells were enriched by magnetic negative selection, after which naive cells were positively selected on CD45RA and the negative fraction was taken as the memory subset. Blood was collected by leukapheresis, and PBMCs were isolated by Ficoll-Histopaque density gradient centrifugation and then cryopreserved in liquid nitrogen vapor phase. Analytical flow cytometry was used to check the purity and quantity of every magnetically sorted T cell population. Each sorted fraction had its genomic DNA isolated and then quantified by UV absorbance on a Nanodrop 2000c. After removal of 6 bases from V and 0 bases from J, the junction retains 2 bases not matched to a gene. Sequences LGHNT (CDR1) and FRNRAP (CDR2) are obtained from the germline V gene. The CDR3 runs 14 residues from the cysteine to the phenylalanine. Of the read, only the CDR3 DNA is kept; its 42 bases are in frame from base 1.

What the authors observed across the whole study: Estimated clonotype richness was generally larger for naive than for memory subsets. Sharing across several donors was observed for around 4.8% of naive CD4, about 4% of naive CD8, about 2.3% of memory CD4, and over 0.3% of memory CD8 clonotypes. Incomplete sequencing was indicated by rarefaction of sorted-subset datasets, despite the large sequencing depth. Based on pairwise subsampling, the degree of clonotype sharing among donors was expected to be affected by sequencing depth. Sampling was restricted to blood, and TCR repertoires in tissue are likely to differ from TCR repertoires in blood. Because the study included a small number of donors, the genetic and exposure-history diversity represented was limited. Compared with non-shared clonotypes, clonotypes shared by all four sorted-subset donors had higher generation probabilities.

About this clone itself: Its target antigen remains unknown. The input lacks base qualities; no much larger clone sits a single base away.

The TCR was taken from a man under 40 in good health. The sequenced material came from naive CD4+ T cells sorted from blood. The cell subset or site label, read with the paper, signifies: CD45RA+ positively selected. This chain is built from TRBV12-5 and TRBJ2-3; a stretch of 8 junction bases matches TRBD1. The CDR3 has the sequence CASGTGVSTDTQYF. The nucleotides read TGTGCTAGTGGGACAGGGGTCAGCACAGATACGCAGTATTTT.